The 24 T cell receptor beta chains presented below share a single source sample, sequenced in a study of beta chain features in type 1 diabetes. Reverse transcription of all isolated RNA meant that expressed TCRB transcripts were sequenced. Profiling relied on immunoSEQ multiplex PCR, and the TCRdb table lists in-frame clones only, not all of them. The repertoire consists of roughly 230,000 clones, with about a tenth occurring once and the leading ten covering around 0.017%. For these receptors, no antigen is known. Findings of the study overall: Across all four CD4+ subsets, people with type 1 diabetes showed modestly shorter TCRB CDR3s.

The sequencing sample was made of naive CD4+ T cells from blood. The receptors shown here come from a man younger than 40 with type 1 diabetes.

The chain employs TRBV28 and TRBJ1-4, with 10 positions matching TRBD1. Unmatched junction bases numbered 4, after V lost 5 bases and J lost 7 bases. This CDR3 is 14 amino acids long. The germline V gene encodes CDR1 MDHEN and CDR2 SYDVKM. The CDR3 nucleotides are TGTGCCAGCAGTACGACAGGGGGCGGTGAAAAACTGTTTTTT. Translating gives CASSTTGGGEKLFF.

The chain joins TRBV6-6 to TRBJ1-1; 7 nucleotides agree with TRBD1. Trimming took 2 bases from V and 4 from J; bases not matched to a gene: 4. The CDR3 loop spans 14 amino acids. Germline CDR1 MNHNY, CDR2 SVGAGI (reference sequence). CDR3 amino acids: CASSYQGEVTEAFF. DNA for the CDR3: TGTGCCAGCAGTTACCAGGGGGAGGTCACTGAAGCTTTCTTT.

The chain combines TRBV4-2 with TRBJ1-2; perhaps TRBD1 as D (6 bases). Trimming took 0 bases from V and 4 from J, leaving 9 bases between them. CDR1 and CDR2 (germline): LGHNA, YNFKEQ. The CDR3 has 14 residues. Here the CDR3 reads CASSQDNRAYGYTF. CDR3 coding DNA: TGTGCCAGCAGCCAAGATAACAGGGCCTATGGCTACACCTTC.

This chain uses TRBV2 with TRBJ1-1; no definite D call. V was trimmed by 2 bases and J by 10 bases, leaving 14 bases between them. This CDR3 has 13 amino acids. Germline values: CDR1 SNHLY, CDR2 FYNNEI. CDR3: CASSEREILVAFF. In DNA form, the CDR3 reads TGTGCCAGCAGTGAACGAGAAATTCTTGTAGCTTTCTTT.

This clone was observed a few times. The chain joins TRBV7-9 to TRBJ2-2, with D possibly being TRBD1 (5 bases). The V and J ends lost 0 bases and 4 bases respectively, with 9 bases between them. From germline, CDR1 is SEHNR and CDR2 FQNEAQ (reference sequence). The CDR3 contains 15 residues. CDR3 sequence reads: CASSLAGVITGELFF. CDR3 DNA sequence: TGTGCCAGCAGCTTAGCAGGGGTTATCACCGGGGAGCTGTTTTTT.

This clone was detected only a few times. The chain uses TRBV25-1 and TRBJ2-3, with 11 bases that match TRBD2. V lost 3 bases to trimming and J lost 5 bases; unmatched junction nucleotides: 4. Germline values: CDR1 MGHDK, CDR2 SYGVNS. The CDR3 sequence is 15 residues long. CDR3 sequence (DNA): TGTGCCAGCAGTGATAGCGGGGGGGCTGGAGATACGCAGTATTTT. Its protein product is CASSDSGGAGDTQYF.

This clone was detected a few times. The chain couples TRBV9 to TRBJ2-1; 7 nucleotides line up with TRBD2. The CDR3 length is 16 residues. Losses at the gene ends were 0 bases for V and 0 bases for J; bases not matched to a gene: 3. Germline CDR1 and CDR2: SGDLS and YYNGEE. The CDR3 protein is CASSVGLAGSYNEQFF. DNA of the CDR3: TGTGCCAGCAGCGTAGGACTAGCCGGCTCCTACAATGAGCAGTTCTTC.

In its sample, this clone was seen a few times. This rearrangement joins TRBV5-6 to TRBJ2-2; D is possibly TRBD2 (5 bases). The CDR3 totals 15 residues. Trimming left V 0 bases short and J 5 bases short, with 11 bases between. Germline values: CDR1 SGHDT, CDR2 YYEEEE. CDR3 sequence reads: CASSLDLRGTGELFF. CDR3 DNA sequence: TGTGCCAGCAGCTTGGATCTGAGAGGGACCGGGGAGCTGTTTTTT.

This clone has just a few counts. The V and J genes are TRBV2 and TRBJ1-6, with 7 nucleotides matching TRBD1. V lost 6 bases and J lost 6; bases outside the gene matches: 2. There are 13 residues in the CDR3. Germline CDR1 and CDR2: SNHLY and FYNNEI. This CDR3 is CASRGTVNSPLHF. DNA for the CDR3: TGTGCCAGCAGGGGGACAGTTAATTCACCCCTCCACTTT.

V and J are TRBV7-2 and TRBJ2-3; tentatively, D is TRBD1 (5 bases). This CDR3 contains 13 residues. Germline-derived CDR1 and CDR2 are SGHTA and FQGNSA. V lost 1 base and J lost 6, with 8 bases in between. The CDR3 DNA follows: TGTGCCAGCAGCTTAGGGAAGGGGGATACGCAGTATTTT. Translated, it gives CASSLGKGDTQYF. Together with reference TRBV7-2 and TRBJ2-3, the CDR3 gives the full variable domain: GAGVSQSPSNKVTEKGKDVELRCDPISGHTALYWYRQSLGQGLEFLIYFQGNSAPDKSGLPSDRFSAERTGGSVSTLTIQRTQQEDSAVYLCASSLGKGDTQYFGPGTRLTVL.

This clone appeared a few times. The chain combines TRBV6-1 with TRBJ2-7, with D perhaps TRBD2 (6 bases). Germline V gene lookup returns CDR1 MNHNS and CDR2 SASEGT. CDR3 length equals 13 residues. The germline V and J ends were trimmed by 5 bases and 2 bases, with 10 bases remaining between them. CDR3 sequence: CASSRDSAYEQYF. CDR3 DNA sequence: TGTGCCAGCAGTCGGGACTCCGCCTACGAGCAGTACTTC.

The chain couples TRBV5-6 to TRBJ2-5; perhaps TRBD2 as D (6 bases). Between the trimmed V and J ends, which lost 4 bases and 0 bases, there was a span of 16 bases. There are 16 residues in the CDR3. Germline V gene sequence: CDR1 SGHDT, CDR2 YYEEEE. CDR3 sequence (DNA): TGTGCCAGCAGCATCCGGGACTTTCTGTACCAAGAGACCCAGTACTTC. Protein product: CASSIRDFLYQETQYF.

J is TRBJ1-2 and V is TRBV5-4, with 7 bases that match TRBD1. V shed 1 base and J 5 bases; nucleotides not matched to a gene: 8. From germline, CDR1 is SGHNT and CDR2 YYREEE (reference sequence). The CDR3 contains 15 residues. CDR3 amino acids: CASSLWGRGRYGYTF. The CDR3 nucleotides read TGTGCCAGCAGCTTGTGGGGCAGGGGGAGGTATGGCTACACCTTC.

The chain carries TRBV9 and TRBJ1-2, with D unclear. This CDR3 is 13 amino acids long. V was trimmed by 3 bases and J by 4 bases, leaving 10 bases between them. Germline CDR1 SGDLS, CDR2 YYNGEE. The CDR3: CASSADTVYGYTF. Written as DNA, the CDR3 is TGTGCCAGCAGCGCCGATACAGTCTATGGCTACACCTTC.

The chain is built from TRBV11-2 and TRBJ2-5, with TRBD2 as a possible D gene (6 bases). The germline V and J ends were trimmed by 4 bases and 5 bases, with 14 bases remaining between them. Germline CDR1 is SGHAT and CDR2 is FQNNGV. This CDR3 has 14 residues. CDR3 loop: CASSSGRAGETQYF. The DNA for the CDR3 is TGTGCCAGCAGCTCAGGCAGGGCGGGGGAGACCCAGTACTTC.

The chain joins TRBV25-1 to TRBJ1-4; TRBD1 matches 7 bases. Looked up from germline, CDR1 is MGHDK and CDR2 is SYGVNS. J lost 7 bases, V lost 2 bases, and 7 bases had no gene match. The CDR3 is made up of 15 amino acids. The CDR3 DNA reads TGTGCCAGCAGTGAAAAGGGGGCGTCTGGTGAAAAACTGTTTTTT. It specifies CASSEKGASGEKLFF.

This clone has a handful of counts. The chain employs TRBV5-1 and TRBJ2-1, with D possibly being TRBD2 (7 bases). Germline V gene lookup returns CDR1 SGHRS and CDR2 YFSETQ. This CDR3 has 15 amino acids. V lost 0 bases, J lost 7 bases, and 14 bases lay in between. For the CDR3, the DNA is TGCGCCAGCAGCTTGGTGGGGGGGCGATCTAATGAGCAGTTCTTC. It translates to CASSLVGGRSNEQFF. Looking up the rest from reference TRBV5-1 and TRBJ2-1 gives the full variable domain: KAGVTQTPRYLIKTRGQQVTLSCSPISGHRSVSWYQQTPGQGLQFLFEYFSETQRNKGNFPGRFSGRQFSNSRSEMNVSTLELGDSALYLCASSLVGGRSNEQFFGPGTRLTVL.

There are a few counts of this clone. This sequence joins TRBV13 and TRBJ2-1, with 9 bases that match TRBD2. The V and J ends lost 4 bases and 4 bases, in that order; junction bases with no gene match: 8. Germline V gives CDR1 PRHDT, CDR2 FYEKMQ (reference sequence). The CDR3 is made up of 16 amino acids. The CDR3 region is CASSSPGLAAYNEQFF. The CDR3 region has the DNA TGTGCCAGCAGCTCACCGGGACTAGCTGCTTACAATGAGCAGTTCTTC.

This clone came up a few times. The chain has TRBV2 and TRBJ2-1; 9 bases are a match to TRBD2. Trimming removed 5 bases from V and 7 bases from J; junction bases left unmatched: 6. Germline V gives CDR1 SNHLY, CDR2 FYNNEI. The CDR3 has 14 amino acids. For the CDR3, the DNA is TGTGCCAGCAGTCCTTTAGCGGGGGTGAATGAGCAGTTCTTC. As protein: CASSPLAGVNEQFF.

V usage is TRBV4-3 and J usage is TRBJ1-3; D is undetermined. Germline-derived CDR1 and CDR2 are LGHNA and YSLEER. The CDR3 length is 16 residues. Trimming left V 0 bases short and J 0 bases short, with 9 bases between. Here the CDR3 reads CASSQESRISGNTIYF. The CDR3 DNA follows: TGCGCCAGCAGCCAAGAAAGCAGGATCTCTGGAAACACCATATATTTT.

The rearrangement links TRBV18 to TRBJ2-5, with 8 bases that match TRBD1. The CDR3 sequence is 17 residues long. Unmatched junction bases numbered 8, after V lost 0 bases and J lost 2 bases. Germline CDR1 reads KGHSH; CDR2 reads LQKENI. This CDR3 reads CASSPPRGQGPQETQYF. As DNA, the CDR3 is TGTGCCAGCTCACCACCTCGAGGACAGGGACCTCAAGAGACCCAGTACTTC.

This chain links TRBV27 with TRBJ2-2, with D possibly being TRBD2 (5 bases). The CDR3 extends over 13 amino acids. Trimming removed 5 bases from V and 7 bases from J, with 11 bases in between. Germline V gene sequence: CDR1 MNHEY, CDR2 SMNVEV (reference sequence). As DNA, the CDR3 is TGTGCCAGCAGTGCCTTAGCGCACGGGGAGCTGTTTTTT. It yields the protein CASSALAHGELFF.

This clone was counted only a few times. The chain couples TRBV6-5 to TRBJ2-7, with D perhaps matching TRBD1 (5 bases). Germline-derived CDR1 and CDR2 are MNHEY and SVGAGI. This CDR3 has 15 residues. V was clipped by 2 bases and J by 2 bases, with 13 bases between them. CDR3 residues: CASSYALGATYEQYF. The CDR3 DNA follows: TGTGCCAGCAGTTACGCTCTTGGGGCCACCTACGAGCAGTACTTC.

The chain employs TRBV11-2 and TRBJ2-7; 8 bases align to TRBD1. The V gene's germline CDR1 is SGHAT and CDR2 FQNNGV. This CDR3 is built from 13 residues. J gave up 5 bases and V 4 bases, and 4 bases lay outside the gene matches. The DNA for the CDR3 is TGTGCCAGCAGCTCCCAGGGGGCGAACGAGCAGTACTTC. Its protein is CASSSQGANEQYF.